The clone carrying this TCR beta chain has ten or more counts. Unique molecular identifiers featured in how the TCRbeta library was prepared. Using its own MiXCR run on the PCR reads, TCRdb lists one record per CDR3 protein. The table lists some 590,000 distinct CDR3 sequences, roughly 10% of them singletons, with 4% to 5% in the top ten. This sample is part of a study of T-cell reconstitution after alpha-beta-depleted transplantation in children. J gave up 0 bases and V 0 bases, and 0 bases lay outside the gene matches. The germline gives CDR1 LGHNA, CDR2 YSLEER. This CDR3 contains 16 residues. The V and J genes are TRBV4-3 and TRBJ2-1; the match to TRBD2 covers 9 bases. Source: PBMCs from the stem cell graft donor, taken from the stem cell graft. This sequence was found in a human donor who donated a stem cell graft to a child with acute myeloid leukemia. DNA of the CDR3: TGCGCCAGCAGCCAAGATAGCGGGAGCTCCTACAATGAGCAGTTCTTC. Translation gives CASSQDSGSSYNEQFF.